Listed below are T cell receptor beta chains from one sample, sequenced in a study of CD8 T cells in Susac syndrome. One entry per CDR3 protein, called by TCRdb with MiXCR from the immunoSEQ multiplex PCR reads. The sample carries about 150,000 distinct CDR3 sequences, approximately 96% recorded once. The sample was CD8+ T cells from PBMCs. The receptor source for this set is a human donor with multiple sclerosis. The CDR3 runs from the conserved cysteine through the conserved F or W. The D gene is left open where the match is weak.

V: TRBV2; J: TRBJ1-2; D: TRBD1; CDR3: CASSEFGQGASYGYTF; DNA: TGTGCCAGCAGTGAATTTGGCCAGGGGGCTAGCTATGGCTACACCTTC
V: TRBV6-1; J: TRBJ1-1; D: NA; CDR3: CASTPRKGRLNTEAFF; DNA: TGTGCCAGCACCCCCAGGAAGGGGCGATTGAACACTGAAGCTTTCTTT
V: TRBV18; J: TRBJ1-6; D: TRBD1; CDR3: CASSNDRDRMSPLHF; DNA: TGTGCCAGCTCGAACGACCGGGACAGGATGTCACCCCTCCACTTT
V: TRBV20-1; J: TRBJ2-7; D: TRBD1; CDR3: CSARGTGTEVYEQYF; DNA: TGCAGTGCTAGGGGGACCGGGACAGAAGTCTACGAGCAGTACTTC
V: TRBV5-1; J: TRBJ2-5; D: NA; CDR3: CASSWAGNQETQYF; DNA: TGCGCCAGCAGCTGGGCAGGAAACCAAGAGACCCAGTACTTC
V: TRBV2; J: TRBJ1-5; D: NA; CDR3: CASREASGRPQHF; DNA: TGTGCCAGCAGGGAGGCCTCGGGTAGGCCCCAGCATTTT
V: TRBV27; J: TRBJ1-5; D: NA; CDR3: CASSLKLSRPQHF; DNA: TGTGCCAGCAGTTTAAAGCTATCCAGGCCCCAGCATTTT
V: TRBV12-3/TRBV12-4; J: TRBJ1-2; D: NA; CDR3: CASSLNMGGYGYTF; DNA: TGTGCCAGCAGTTTAAATATGGGGGGCTATGGCTACACCTTC
V: TRBV12-3/TRBV12-4; J: TRBJ2-1; D: TRBD2; CDR3: CASRRAGGLNEQFF; DNA: TGTGCCAGCAGGAGAGCGGGGGGCCTCAATGAGCAGTTCTTC
V: TRBV7-9; J: TRBJ2-3; D: TRBD2; CDR3: CASTIYSPRLAGNTDTQYF; DNA: TGTGCCAGCACCATTTATTCCCCTCGACTAGCGGGGAACACAGATACGCAGTATTTT
V: TRBV20-1; J: TRBJ2-1; D: TRBD1; CDR3: CSALLFTGQGRKNEQFF; DNA: TGCAGTGCTTTGCTATTCACGGGACAGGGGCGGAAGAATGAGCAGTTCTTC
V: TRBV28; J: TRBJ2-1; D: NA; CDR3: CASSLVRGSEQFF; DNA: TGTGCCAGCAGTTTGGTAAGGGGGAGTGAGCAGTTCTTC
V: TRBV6-5; J: TRBJ2-7; D: NA; CDR3: CATSSVQVTYEQYF; DNA: TGTGCCACATCCTCGGTACAGGTTACCTACGAGCAGTACTTC
V: TRBV9; J: TRBJ2-5; D: NA; CDR3: CASSPKDRLQETQYF; DNA: TGTGCCAGCAGCCCAAAGGACAGACTACAAGAGACCCAGTACTTC
V: TRBV12-3/TRBV12-4; J: TRBJ2-7; D: NA; CDR3: CASSASVSYEQYF; DNA: TGTGCCAGCAGTGCCAGTGTGTCCTACGAGCAGTACTTC